These 21 T cell receptor beta chains originate from one sample sequenced in a study of blood T cells in healthy people across ages. A second PCR, run for roughly 7 to 11 cycles, used a sample-barcoded 5' primer plus a J-beta primer mix. Each CDR3 protein is one row after TCRdb ran MiXCR on the 5' RACE reads. There are some 1.7 million distinct CDR3 sequences in the sample; 28% occur only once, and less than 9.5% lies in the top ten. Sequencing was performed on blood. The receptors here all came from a woman aged 25 to 39 in good health.

This chain uses TRBV6-5 with TRBJ1-2; D perhaps matches TRBD1 (6 bases). The CDR3 runs 12 residues. V was cut by 6 bases and J by 10 bases, with 15 bases left in between. Germline assignment: CDR1 MNHEY and CDR2 SVGAGI. The chain's CDR3 is CASSQGQRSYTF. The CDR3 nucleotides are TGTGCCAGCAGCCAGGGACAACGGTCCTACACCTTC.

The CDR3 nucleotides are TGCAGTGCTAGAGATAGGGGCACAGCGGGGAGGGCAAGCTCCTACAATGAGCAGTTCTTC. It is translated as CSARDRGTAGRASSYNEQFF. The chain is built from TRBV20-1 and TRBJ2-1; TRBD2 agrees at 7 bases. Per the germline V gene, CDR1 is DFQATT and CDR2 is SNEGSKA (reference sequence). J lost 0 bases, V lost 0 bases, and 17 bases had no gene match. The CDR3 spans 20 residues.

The chain carries TRBV6-5 and TRBJ2-5; 9 bases fit TRBD1. The trim removed 6 bases at V and 7 bases at J, leaving 12 bases unmatched. Germline loops: CDR1 MNHEY, CDR2 SVGAGI. This CDR3 is built from 15 residues. The CDR3 loop is CASSDRTGARGTQYF. In DNA form, the CDR3 reads TGTGCCAGCAGCGATAGGACAGGGGCGAGAGGGACCCAGTACTTC.

This clonotype has more than one count but fewer than ten. The chain couples TRBV7-2 to TRBJ2-7; maybe TRBD2 (6 bases). V lost 10 bases and J 5 bases, leaving 21 bases between the germline ends. This CDR3 region has 14 residues. The germline V gene encodes CDR1 SGHTA and CDR2 FQGNSA. As DNA, the CDR3 is TGTGCCACTAAGGCCCCGGGGGATGGCCACGAGCAGTACTTC. It codes for CATKAPGDGHEQYF. The complete variable domain, with remaining parts taken from reference TRBV7-2 and TRBJ2-7, reads GAGVSQSPSNKVTEKGKDVELRCDPISGHTALYWYRQSLGQGLEFLIYFQGNSAPDKSGLPSDRFSAERTGGSVSTLTIQRTQQEDSAVYLCATKAPGDGHEQYFGPGTRLTVT.

J is TRBJ2-4 and V is TRBV20-1, with 7 bases fitting TRBD1. The DNA end is more similar to TRBJ2-7, so the J call may be wrong. The germline gives CDR1 DFQATT, CDR2 SNEGSKA (reference sequence). This CDR3 is built from 13 residues. CDR3 in amino acids: CSARGDSITEQYF. The CDR3, as DNA: TGCAGTGCTAGGGGGGACAGCATCACCGAGCAGTACTTC.

The chain links TRBV28 to TRBJ2-5; 9 bases map to TRBD1. The CDR3 is made up of 15 amino acids. After removal of 4 bases from V and 3 bases from J, the junction contained 6 bases not matched to a gene. Germline CDR1 and CDR2: MDHEN and SYDVKM. The CDR3 reads CASSSTGGVEETQYF. CDR3 sequence (DNA): TGTGCCAGCAGTTCGACAGGGGGGGTCGAAGAGACCCAGTACTTC.

The V gene is TRBV6-6, the J gene TRBJ2-3, with 7 bases matching TRBD2. The CDR3 length is 16 residues. CDR1 and CDR2 (germline): MNHNY, SVGAGI (reference sequence). The J segment lost 2 bases and the V segment lost 5 bases, leaving 10 bases of the junction unmatched. Written as DNA, the CDR3 is TGTGCCAGCAGTACCGGGTGGGGGGGAGACACAGATACGCAGTATTTT. Its protein is CASSTGWGGDTDTQYF.

The genes are TRBV7-9 and TRBJ2-1, with 11 bases lining up with TRBD2. The length of the CDR3 is 16 residues. V shed 3 bases, J shed 10 bases, and the junction held 11 bases outside the gene matches. From germline, CDR1 is SEHNR and CDR2 FQNEAQ (reference sequence). The CDR3 nucleotides read TGTGCCAGCAGCTTGCCTACTAGCGGGAGAGGCTACGAGCAGTTCTTC. Its translation: CASSLPTSGRGYEQFF.

The genes are TRBV7-9 and TRBJ2-1; 8 nucleotides match TRBD2. CDR1 is SEHNR and CDR2 is FQNEAQ in the germline V gene (reference sequence). With V trimmed by 6 bases and J by 8 bases, 24 bases remained unmatched. There are 19 residues in the CDR3. The CDR3 reads CASSPRGASGSGGTDEQFF. For the CDR3, the DNA is TGTGCCAGCAGTCCGAGGGGGGCTAGCGGGTCCGGGGGAACAGATGAGCAGTTCTTC. The full variable domain, in which reference TRBV7-9 and TRBJ2-1 provide the parts outside the CDR3, is DTGVSQNPRHKITKRGQNVTFRCDPISEHNRLYWYRQTLGQGPEFLTYFQNEAQLEKSRLLSDRFSAERPKGSFSTLEIQRTEQGDSAMYLCASSPRGASGSGGTDEQFFGPGTRLTVL.

The chain carries TRBV5-1 and TRBJ1-1; D is perhaps TRBD1 (5 bases). Germline V gene data show CDR1 as SGHRS and CDR2 as YFSETQ. Trimming left V 6 bases short and J 3 bases short, with 15 bases between. The CDR3 contains 14 residues. The CDR3 spells CASTLRGGDTEAFF. CDR3 nucleotides: TGCGCCAGCACCCTGCGCGGGGGGGACACTGAAGCTTTCTTT.

This clonotype was seen a handful of times. This chain uses TRBV5-1 with TRBJ2-1; D is uncertain. V was pared by 1 base and J by 8 bases, with 10 bases between. The CDR3 runs to 13 residues. The germline gives CDR1 SGHRS, CDR2 YFSETQ. CDR3 sequence: CASSLTTIHEQFF. CDR3 DNA sequence: TGCGCCAGCAGCTTGACTACGATCCATGAGCAGTTCTTC.

V usage is TRBV11-3 and J usage is TRBJ2-7; TRBD1 or TRBD2 may be the D gene (5 bases each). Germline CDR1 reads SGHNT; CDR2 reads YENEEA. The CDR3 is 17 amino acids. The CDR3 DNA follows: TGTATCAGCAGCTTAGATCCCCTCCGGGGCTGGGCCTACGAGCAGTACTTC. Residues: CISSLDPLRGWAYEQYF.

This clonotype was picked up many times. The genes are TRBV5-1 and TRBJ2-7; no definite D call. Trimming took off 1 base at V and 0 bases at J, with 8 bases between the two ends. The CDR3 runs to 14 residues. Germline V gene lookup returns CDR1 SGHRS and CDR2 YFSETQ. The CDR3 here is CASSLLRDSYEQYF. DNA for the CDR3: TGCGCCAGCAGCTTGCTTCGTGACTCCTACGAGCAGTACTTC.

This clonotype was recorded a few times. V usage is TRBV7-2 and J usage is TRBJ2-1, with TRBD1 matching 8 bases. The CDR3 loop spans 16 amino acids. After removal of 3 bases from V and 9 bases from J, the junction contained 13 bases not matched to a gene. The germline V gene encodes CDR1 SGHTA and CDR2 FQGNSA. The CDR3 region has the DNA TGTGCCAGCAGCTTCGTATGGGGACAGGCCCTCGGTGAGCAGTTCTTC. This sequence encodes CASSFVWGQALGEQFF.

Comments on this clonotype: Sequence at one end of the junction differs from germline and may be a read error. V usage is TRBV12-3 or TRBV12-4 and J usage is TRBJ1-6; maybe TRBD1 (5 bases). The CDR3 extends over 13 amino acids. The CDR3 spells CTSSFGGESPLHF. In nucleotides, the CDR3 is TGTACCAGCAGTTTCGGGGGAGAATCACCCCTCCACTTT.

This clonotype was seen only a few times. The chain is built from TRBV29-1 and TRBJ2-3, with D unclear. Germline CDR1 is SQVTM and CDR2 is ANQGSEA. V was pared by 4 bases and J by 6 bases, with 8 bases between. CDR3 size: 11 residues. The CDR3 bases are TGCAGCGTTGCCTCAGTGGATACGCAGTATTTT. Translated: CSVASVDTQYF.

V usage is TRBV4-1 and J usage is TRBJ2-7, with a possible D match to TRBD1 (5 bases). The V gene's germline CDR1 is MGHRA and CDR2 YSYEKL. With 1 base removed from V and 2 bases from J, the gap between germline ends came to 12 bases. CDR3 length: 15 amino acids. CDR3 nucleotide sequence: TGCGCCAGCAGCCAAGTGTCGACAGCCGCCTACGAGCAGTACTTC. Translation gives CASSQVSTAAYEQYF.

This clonotype was seen many times. CDR3 region: CSAEWETQYF. In DNA form, the CDR3 reads TGCAGTGCTGAGTGGGAGACCCAGTACTTC. The rearrangement links TRBV20-1 to TRBJ2-5; D not resolved. Trimming shortened V by 5 bases and J by 5 bases, and 6 bases separated the two germline ends. The germline V gene encodes CDR1 DFQATT and CDR2 SNEGSKA (reference sequence). The CDR3 consists of 10 residues.

This clonotype was recorded at least ten times. A junction boundary mismatches the germline segment, possibly from a read error. The chain links TRBV5-1 to TRBJ2-3; 8 positions match TRBD1. The CDR3 is made up of 15 amino acids. Germline lookup yields CDR1 SGHRS and CDR2 YFSETQ. CDR3 loop: CASSSGTGSTDTQYF. The CDR3 nucleotides are TGTGCCAGCAGTTCCGGGACAGGCAGCACAGATACGCAGTATTTT.

The gene calls are TRBV6-2 or TRBV6-3 and TRBJ2-7, with D unclear. The V gene's germline CDR1 is MNHEY and CDR2 SVGEGT. The length of the CDR3 is 15 residues. Trimming took 2 bases from V and 0 from J, leaving 11 bases between them. DNA of the CDR3: TGTGCCAGCAGTTACGATCGGCTTCCCTCCTACGAGCAGTACTTC. This gives the protein CASSYDRLPSYEQYF.

V is TRBV2 and J is TRBJ2-3, with 8 bases fitting TRBD1. CDR3 length equals 15 residues. V trimming: 7 bases; J trimming: 4 bases; junction bases outside the gene matches: 10. The germline gives CDR1 SNHLY, CDR2 FYNNEI. The CDR3 here is CASTQPGGDSDTQYF. The CDR3 DNA sequence: TGTGCCAGCACCCAACCAGGGGGCGATTCAGATACGCAGTATTTT.